This TCR beta chain was retrieved from a study of T cell repertoires in cytomegalovirus infection. Findings and limits, study-wide: Ex vivo responses were dominated by HLA-C-restricted CMV-specific TCR beta clonotypes.

The sample holds many counts of this clonotype. The antigen is unknown. Deletions cut 5 bases from V and 5 bases from J, with 19 bases between. This CDR3 is 16 amino acids long. Germline V gene data show CDR1 as SGHVS and CDR2 as FQNEAQ. MiXCR was run by TCRdb on the reads, yielding one entry per CDR3 protein. The sample comprises approximately 990,000 distinct CDR3 sequences, 30% to 40% of which are singletons, and over 12% rests with the top ten. The sequence derives from a human donor in good health (CMV status not recorded). Some clones in this sample may be carry-over from other donors' samples. The V call is TRBV7-8, the J call TRBJ1-5; a weak D match, TRBD1 (5 bases). The material was cultured CD8+ T cells from PBMCs, obtained from culture after CMV antigen stimulation. CDR3 sequence reads: CASSEPLDTWYQPQHF. DNA for the CDR3: TGTGCCAGCAGCGAACCCCTGGACACTTGGTATCAGCCCCAGCATTTT.